The 2 T cell receptor beta chains in this list originate from one sample, sequenced in a study of shared clonotypes between healthy human individuals. The repertoire was sequenced with immunoSEQ multiplex PCR; TCRdb's copy has only in-frame clones and lacks some. The profile shows 650,000 to 700,000 clones, less than 95% of them singletons. Specimen: memory CD8+ T cells from PBMCs. The subset here: CD45RO+ cells pooled with CCR7-negative TemRA cells. These receptors were obtained from a young man in good health. Some clones in this sample may be carry-over from other donors' samples.

The rearrangement uses TRBV29-1 and TRBJ1-2; no firm D call. The CDR3 is 14 amino acids. Trimming left V 7 bases short and J 2 bases short, with 17 bases between. Germline-derived CDR1 and CDR2 are SQVTM and ANQGSEA. CDR3 coding DNA: TGCAGCGGCCTACGGGAGGGATCCAACTATGGCTACACCTTC. Protein product: CSGLREGSNYGYTF.

The chain has TRBV4-1 and TRBJ2-7; D tentatively reads TRBD1 or TRBD2 (5 bases each). Germline V gives CDR1 MGHRA, CDR2 YSYEKL. The CDR3 has 14 residues. V was shortened by 4 bases and J by 2 bases, with 12 bases between the two germline ends. The CDR3, as DNA: TGCGCCAGCAGCCTGAGGGGTAGTCCCTACGAGCAGTACTTC. This encodes CASSLRGSPYEQYF.